This T cell receptor (beta chain) was captured in a study of blood T cell repertoires in COVID-19. Study background: Acute and convalescent COVID-19 specimens originated in the United States, Italy and Spain. Sources were T cells, B-cell-depleted T cells, or PBMCs; the material itself was cDNA or gDNA.

Germline CDR1 SGDLS, CDR2 YYNGEE. V lost 3 bases and J lost 12, with 19 bases in between. This CDR3 is 14 amino acids long. Methods used by the authors: For nucleated cells, counts were estimated from reference gene primer amplification. Clones were read by immunoSEQ multiplex PCR, and TCRdb kept only the in-frame ones, dropping some. The V and J calls and the clone size are those of that table, but D and trimming were determined from the DNA. The table records some 200,000 clones, about 89% of them present only once. The chain uses TRBV9 and TRBJ2-1; D perhaps matches TRBD2 (6 bases). The sample consisted of peripheral blood. The sequence came from a man between 65 and 85 years old with acute or convalescent COVID-19. The CDR3 DNA sequence: TGTGCCAGCAGCGGCCTTGACTGGGACGGGGGGCAGTTCTTC. Its protein product is CASSGLDWDGGQFF.